The source of this T cell receptor (beta chain) is a study of CD8 T cells in ankylosing spondylitis. In TCRdb, the 5' RACE reads were re-called with MiXCR into one record per CDR3 protein. The sample has just over 350,000 distinct CDR3 sequences; more than 20% are singletons. On this clonotype itself: Its target is unknown.

V lost 0 bases and J lost 5, with 14 bases in between. The CDR3 has 15 amino acids. Per the germline V gene, CDR1 is DFQATT and CDR2 is SNEGSKA (reference sequence). Study-level findings and limits: Made up of about eight highly homologous variants, a TCR beta motif appeared characteristic of ankylosing spondylitis blood.

The V and J genes are TRBV20-1 and TRBJ1-5; D perhaps matches TRBD1 (5 bases). What was sequenced was blood, either unsorted or a sorted T cell fraction (not recorded which). The clonotype originates from a male donor with ankylosing spondylitis or in good health (not recorded which). CDR3 coding DNA: TGCAGTGCTAGAGATTCGGGGCAGGTTTATCAGCCCCAGCATTTT. This encodes CSARDSGQVYQPQHF.